A single sample is the source of the 25 T cell receptor beta chains below, sequenced in a study of OX40 agonist ivuxolimab in advanced cancers. Data came from immunoSEQ multiplex PCR; TCRdb stores just in-frame clones and leaves some out. The repertoire consists of roughly 130,000 clones, with over 85% occurring once and the leading ten covering roughly 0.15%. Material: CD4+ or CD8+ T cells sorted from blood, obtained in a trial of the OX40 agonist ivuxolimab. The receptors originated from an adult with an advanced solid tumor such as melanoma, head and neck, liver or kidney cancer.

The chain employs TRBV19 and TRBJ2-7; D is ambiguous. Germline CDR1 is LNHDA and CDR2 is SQIVND (reference sequence). The CDR3 runs to 13 residues. V lost 1 base to trimming and J lost 4 bases, with 8 bases between them. In DNA, the CDR3 is TGTGCCAGTAGTATAGCTGGCGAATACGAGCAGTACTTC. It yields the protein CASSIAGEYEQYF.

The chain combines TRBV5-1 with TRBJ1-5; maybe TRBD1 (6 bases). V was clipped by 5 bases and J by 2 bases, with 11 bases between them. The germline CDR1 and CDR2 sequences are SGHRS and YFSETQ. This CDR3 has 14 residues. CDR3 sequence (DNA): TGCGCCAGCAGTGGAGGGGGTGGCAATCAGCCCCAGCATTTT. Translated: CASSGGGGNQPQHF. Full variable domain (outside the CDR3, taken from reference TRBV5-1 and TRBJ1-5): KAGVTQTPRYLIKTRGQQVTLSCSPISGHRSVSWYQQTPGQGLQFLFEYFSETQRNKGNFPGRFSGRQFSNSRSEMNVSTLELGDSALYLCASSGGGGNQPQHFGDGTRLSIL.

The rearrangement links TRBV5-8 to TRBJ2-5; D is perhaps TRBD2 (5 bases). Trimming pared 0 bases from V and 5 bases from J, leaving 17 bases between. CDR1 and CDR2 from the germline V gene are SGHTS and YDEGEE. The CDR3 is 16 amino acids. CDR3 sequence reads: CASSLDRGYRRETQYF. DNA of the CDR3: TGTGCCAGCAGCTTGGATCGTGGTTACCGGAGGGAGACCCAGTACTTC.

V and J are TRBV5-1 and TRBJ2-4; 11 nucleotides match TRBD1. This CDR3 region has 14 residues. V was clipped by 4 bases and J by 6 bases; unmatched bases: 3. In germline, CDR1 is SGHRS, CDR2 YFSETQ. The CDR3 sequence: CASSLGTGGNIQYF. As DNA, the CDR3 is TGCGCCAGCAGCCTCGGGACAGGGGGAAACATTCAGTACTTC.

The rearrangement uses TRBV6-1 and TRBJ2-3, with 12 bases aligning to TRBD1. Trimming cost V 10 bases and J 5 bases; bases outside gene matches: 10. The length of the CDR3 is 15 residues. Germline CDR1 is MNHNS and CDR2 is SASEGT. The CDR3 DNA is TGTGCCACTAGAAGGGACAGGGGGCCGATAGATACGCAGTATTTT. The encoded protein is CATRRDRGPIDTQYF.

This clone was observed a handful of times. The chain has TRBV19 and TRBJ1-6; 9 bases agree with TRBD1. V shed 7 bases, J shed 7 bases, and the junction held 5 bases outside the gene matches. Germline-derived CDR1 and CDR2 are LNHDA and SQIVND (reference sequence). The CDR3 totals 14 residues. This chain's CDR3 is CASKMTGGNSPLHF. The CDR3 region has the DNA TGTGCCAGTAAAATGACAGGGGGGAATTCACCCCTCCACTTT.

This chain uses TRBV11-2 with TRBJ1-4; D unresolved. Germline CDR1 reads SGHAT; CDR2 reads FQNNGV. This CDR3 region has 15 residues. V lost 3 bases and J 4 bases, leaving 12 bases between the germline ends. The CDR3 DNA is TGTGCCAGCAGCTTGCAAGCAGCCTATAATGAAAAACTGTTTTTT. Translation gives CASSLQAAYNEKLFF.

This chain uses TRBV5-1 with TRBJ2-7; TRBD1 aligns across 8 bases. V trimming: 4 bases; J trimming: 3 bases; junction bases outside the gene matches: 6. The germline CDR1 and CDR2 sequences are SGHRS and YFSETQ. The CDR3 loop spans 14 amino acids. The CDR3: CASSNGQGSYEQYF. DNA for the CDR3: TGCGCCAGCAGCAACGGACAGGGTAGCTACGAGCAGTACTTC.

The V gene is TRBV5-4, the J gene TRBJ1-2; D gene ambiguous. The CDR3 has 14 amino acids. V was cut by 4 bases and J by 4 bases, with 14 bases left in between. In germline, CDR1 is SGHNT, CDR2 YYREEE (reference sequence). The CDR3 spells CASSGGGRPYGYTF. Written as DNA, the CDR3 is TGTGCCAGCAGCGGAGGAGGCCGCCCCTATGGCTACACCTTC.

The rearrangement links TRBV7-9 to TRBJ2-1, with a weak D call TRBD1 (6 bases). CDR3 length: 14 amino acids. Germline V CDR1 and CDR2: SEHNR, FQNEAQ (reference sequence). V lost 2 bases to trimming and J lost 7 bases, with 12 bases between them. CDR3 region: CASSLQGQGNEQFF. CDR3 in DNA: TGTGCCAGCAGCTTACAGGGGCAAGGGAATGAGCAGTTCTTC.

The rearrangement joins TRBV27 to TRBJ2-7; 10 bases fit TRBD1. This CDR3 is 14 amino acids long. V shed 5 bases, J shed 7 bases, and the junction held 8 bases outside the gene matches. Germline-derived CDR1 and CDR2 are MNHEY and SMNVEV (reference sequence). CDR3 sequence: CASSTRTGGDEQYF. Written as DNA, the CDR3 is TGTGCCAGCAGTACCCGGACAGGGGGTGATGAGCAGTACTTC.

This clone was seen once. V and J are TRBV7-6 and TRBJ2-5; D is undetermined. Germline CDR1 and CDR2: SGHVS and FNYEAQ. V was clipped by 5 bases and J by 0 bases, with 10 bases between them. The CDR3 consists of 14 residues. CDR3 sequence: CASSLLGYQETQYF. CDR3 coding DNA: TGTGCCAGCAGCCTTCTAGGCTACCAAGAGACCCAGTACTTC.

The CDR3 reads CASSEYRGRYSGANVLTF. CDR3 sequence (DNA): TGTGCCAGCAGTGAATATCGGGGCCGATACTCTGGGGCCAACGTCCTGACTTTC. The chain links TRBV25-1 to TRBJ2-6; perhaps D is TRBD1 or TRBD2 (5 bases each). The CDR3 runs to 18 residues. The V and J ends lost 0 bases and 0 bases respectively, with 12 bases between them. Per the germline V gene, CDR1 is MGHDK and CDR2 is SYGVNS.

This chain connects TRBV7-3 to TRBJ2-3; 10 bases line up with TRBD2. The CDR3 runs to 15 residues. V was pared by 5 bases and J by 2 bases, with 4 bases of the junction left unmatched. The germline V gene encodes CDR1 SGHTA and CDR2 FQGTGA. For the CDR3, the DNA is TGTGCCAGCAGCATCAGCGGGGGGGACACAGATACGCAGTATTTT. It specifies CASSISGGDTDTQYF.

The chain employs TRBV7-3 and TRBJ2-1; D uncertain. Germline V gene data show CDR1 as SGHTA and CDR2 as FQGTGA. Trimming left V 0 bases short and J 0 bases short, with 15 bases between. The CDR3 runs 18 residues. CDR3 region: CASSLTPSDSSSYNEQFF. The CDR3 DNA sequence: TGTGCCAGCAGCTTAACCCCCTCCGACTCTAGCTCCTACAATGAGCAGTTCTTC.

The V call is TRBV7-9, the J call TRBJ1-3; weak D call: TRBD1 (6 bases). The CDR3 is 18 residues long. V lost 6 bases to trimming and J lost 4 bases, with 25 bases between them. Germline lookup yields CDR1 SEHNR and CDR2 FQNEAQ (reference sequence). The CDR3, as DNA: TGTGCCAGCAGACCACCTCGACAGGAATTAAAGCCCGGAAACACCATATATTTT. It encodes CASRPPRQELKPGNTIYF.

The rearrangement joins TRBV11-2 to TRBJ2-5; perhaps TRBD2 as D (5 bases). This CDR3 contains 16 residues. Germline V CDR1 and CDR2: SGHAT, FQNNGV. The germline V and J ends were trimmed by 1 base and 2 bases, with 14 bases remaining between them. CDR3 amino acids: CASSLGVGASQETQYF. The CDR3 nucleotides read TGTGCCAGCAGCTTAGGGGTGGGAGCGAGTCAAGAGACCCAGTACTTC.

This clone was observed once. This chain links TRBV2 with TRBJ2-7, with D hard to call. V was trimmed by 9 bases and J by 7 bases, leaving 13 bases between them. This CDR3 contains 11 residues. Germline V gene data show CDR1 as SNHLY and CDR2 as FYNNEI. The CDR3 reads CARGQAAEQYF. CDR3 nucleotide sequence: TGTGCCAGAGGGCAGGCGGCGGAGCAGTACTTC.

V and J are TRBV5-1 and TRBJ2-7, with D uncertain. CDR1 is SGHRS and CDR2 is YFSETQ in the germline V gene. Trimming took off 0 bases at V and 0 bases at J, with 10 bases between the two ends. CDR3 length: 15 residues. CDR3 DNA: TGCGCCAGCAGCTTGGCTGTGGACGGCTCCTACGAGCAGTACTTC. Translation: CASSLAVDGSYEQYF. The complete variable domain, with remaining parts taken from reference TRBV5-1 and TRBJ2-7, reads KAGVTQTPRYLIKTRGQQVTLSCSPISGHRSVSWYQQTPGQGLQFLFEYFSETQRNKGNFPGRFSGRQFSNSRSEMNVSTLELGDSALYLCASSLAVDGSYEQYFGPGTRLTVT.

This clone was recorded only once. The chain joins TRBV4-1 to TRBJ1-5; a weak D match, TRBD1 (6 bases). Deletions cut 4 bases from V and 4 bases from J, with 20 bases between. The CDR3 runs to 17 residues. In germline, CDR1 is MGHRA, CDR2 YSYEKL. CDR3 coding DNA: TGCGCCAGCAGCCGAAGTGTAGTTCGGGGGCCTAATCAGCCCCAGCATTTT. Its protein product is CASSRSVVRGPNQPQHF.

This clone came up once. The chain joins TRBV12-1 to TRBJ2-7; the D call TRBD2 from the table was never checked on the DNA. TRBV12-1 represents a pseudogene. The CDR3 has 9 residues. The CDR3 here is CASPSVQYF. The CDR3, as DNA: TGTGCCAGCCCCTCGGTGCAGTACTTC.

In its sample, this clone was seen a few times. The chain combines TRBV5-1 with TRBJ1-1, with D perhaps matching TRBD1 (6 bases). Germline V gene lookup returns CDR1 SGHRS and CDR2 YFSETQ. V was trimmed by 6 bases and J by 2 bases, leaving 17 bases between them. This CDR3 comprises 15 residues. The CDR3 loop is CASTWTGATNTEAFF. The CDR3 coding sequence is TGCGCCAGCACCTGGACGGGGGCGACTAACACTGAAGCTTTCTTT.

The V call is TRBV6-5, the J call TRBJ1-5, with D unresolved. The germline V and J ends were trimmed by 6 bases and 1 base, with 7 bases remaining between them. CDR1 and CDR2 (germline): MNHEY, SVGAGI. This CDR3 comprises 13 residues. The CDR3 DNA reads as TGTGCCAGCAGACAACTCAGCAATCAGCCCCAGCATTTT. Translating it yields CASRQLSNQPQHF.

This clone came up a few times. V is TRBV28 and J is TRBJ2-7; D uncertain. This CDR3 spans 13 amino acids. V lost 5 bases and J 2 bases, leaving 10 bases between the germline ends. In germline, CDR1 is MDHEN, CDR2 SYDVKM. The CDR3 spells CASSPVTPYEQYF. CDR3 nucleotides: TGTGCCAGCAGTCCGGTTACCCCCTACGAGCAGTACTTC.

This clone was observed a single time. V is TRBV7-3 and J is TRBJ2-6, with a possible D match to TRBD1 (5 bases). Trimming left V 3 bases short and J 2 bases short, with 14 bases between. Germline V lookup: CDR1 SGHTA, CDR2 FQGTGA. CDR3 length equals 17 residues. Here the CDR3 reads CASSFSRTIPGANVLTF. CDR3 nucleotide sequence: TGTGCCAGCAGCTTTTCCAGGACAATTCCTGGGGCCAACGTCCTGACTTTC.